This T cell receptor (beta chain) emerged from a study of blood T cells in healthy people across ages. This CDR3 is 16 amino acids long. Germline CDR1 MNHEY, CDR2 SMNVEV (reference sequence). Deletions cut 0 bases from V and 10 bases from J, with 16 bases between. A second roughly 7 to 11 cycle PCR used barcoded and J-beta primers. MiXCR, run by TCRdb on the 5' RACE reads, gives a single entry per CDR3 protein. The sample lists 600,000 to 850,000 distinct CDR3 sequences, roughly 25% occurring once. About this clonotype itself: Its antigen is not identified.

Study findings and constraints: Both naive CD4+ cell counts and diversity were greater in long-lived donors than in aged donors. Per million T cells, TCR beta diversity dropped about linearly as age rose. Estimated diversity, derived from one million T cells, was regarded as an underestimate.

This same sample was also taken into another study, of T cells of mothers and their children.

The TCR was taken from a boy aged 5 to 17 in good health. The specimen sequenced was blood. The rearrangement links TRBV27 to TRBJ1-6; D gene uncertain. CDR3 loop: CASSLSRGGFGSPLHF. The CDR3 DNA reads TGTGCCAGCAGTTTATCACGGGGAGGGTTCGGGTCACCCCTCCACTTT.